A single sample gave rise to the 10 T cell receptor beta chains below, sequenced in a study of memory CD4+ T cells and cytomegalovirus serostatus (dated by TCRdb to between 2017 and 2020). A FACSAria II was used to sort memory CD4+ T cells, defined as single viable CD3+CD4+CD8-CD45RO+ cells. The protocol used for the library was the immunoSEQ multiplex PCR assay. The immuneACCESS repertoire file appears here via TCRdb, limited to in-frame rearrangements. These files lack a portion of the clones; in checked studies, under half of the deficit traces to unresolved V genes, and the cause of the others is not known. The sample contains about 56,000 clones, roughly 77% of them found a single time. The ten largest clonotypes hold over 2% of the sample. Sequencing used memory CD4+ T cells from blood. The receptors were sampled from an adult in good health and CMV-seropositive.

The chain combines TRBV5-6 with TRBJ2-7; D unresolved. The germline CDR1 and CDR2 sequences are SGHDT and YYEEEE. Trimming took 5 bases from V and 4 from J, leaving 13 bases between them. The CDR3 extends over 13 amino acids. As DNA, the CDR3 is TGTGCCAGCAGGGAGACTCCTTCATACGAGCAGTACGTC. This codes for CASRETPSYEQYV.

The V and J genes are TRBV28 and TRBJ2-3, with D maybe TRBD1 (6 bases). In germline, CDR1 is MDHEN, CDR2 SYDVKM. The length of the CDR3 is 13 residues. V lost 8 bases and J lost 6, with 15 bases in between. The CDR3 is CASFARGRDTQYF. The CDR3 nucleotides read TGTGCCAGCTTCGCCAGGGGAAGGGATACGCAGTATTTT.

The rearrangement links TRBV7-2 to TRBJ2-7; 9 positions agree with TRBD1. The V gene end was trimmed by 1 base and the J gene end by 2 bases; junction bases not matched to a gene: 6. From germline, CDR1 is SGHTA and CDR2 FQGNSA. The CDR3 spans 16 residues. DNA for the CDR3: TGTGCCAGCAGCTTAGTGGTGGGACAGGGAGCCTACGAGCAGTACTTC. Translated, it gives CASSLVVGQGAYEQYF.

This chain uses TRBV10-3 with TRBJ2-7; 11 positions match TRBD1. Per germline, CDR1 ENHRY and CDR2 SYGVKD. There are 13 residues in the CDR3. After removal of 10 bases from V and 6 bases from J, the junction contained 8 bases not matched to a gene. As DNA, the CDR3 is TGTGCCAGGGGACAGGGGGTGAAAGGCGAGCAGTACGTC. This codes for CARGQGVKGEQYV.

V is TRBV2 and J is TRBJ2-7; tentative D call: TRBD2 (5 bases). The germline V gene has CDR1 SNHLY and CDR2 FYNNEI. This CDR3 is 14 amino acids long. V was pared by 8 bases and J by 3 bases, with 17 bases between. The CDR3 sequence is CASCPGLVNYEQYF. The CDR3 DNA sequence: TGTGCCAGCTGTCCAGGACTCGTAAACTACGAGCAGTACTTC.

V gene TRBV15 combines with J gene TRBJ2-3, with 7 bases that match TRBD1. The CDR3 totals 17 residues. Germline CDR1 is LNHNV and CDR2 is YYDKDF (reference sequence). Trimming at V came to 1 base and at J to 6 bases, leaving 13 bases not matched to a gene. This chain's CDR3 is CATSRGVGRGGADTQYF. CDR3 coding DNA: TGTGCCACCAGCAGAGGGGTCGGACGAGGGGGCGCGGATACGCAGTATTTT.

V is TRBV18 and J is TRBJ2-1, with 10 positions matching TRBD1. The CDR3 spans 16 residues. Trimming took 3 bases from V and 7 from J; bases not matched to a gene: 9. Germline assignment: CDR1 KGHSH and CDR2 LQKENI. The DNA for the CDR3 is TGTGCCAGCTCACCGTTAATAGGACAGGGGGTAAATGAGCAGTTCTTC. This gives the protein CASSPLIGQGVNEQFF.

The chain combines TRBV30 with TRBJ2-1, with 8 bases lining up with TRBD2. Germline V CDR1 and CDR2: GTSNPN, SVGIG (reference sequence). The V and J ends lost 8 bases and 8 bases, in that order; junction bases with no gene match: 11. The CDR3 is 13 amino acids. CDR3 coding DNA: TGTGCCGGATCCTTCAGCGGGAGCTATGAGCAGTTCTTC. Translated: CAGSFSGSYEQFF.

V is TRBV7-2 and J is TRBJ2-5; 10 nucleotides align to TRBD2. CDR3 size: 14 residues. J lost 6 bases, V lost 7 bases, and 8 bases had no gene match. CDR1 is SGHTA and CDR2 is FQGNSA in the germline V gene. In DNA form, the CDR3 reads TGTGCCAGCACTAGCGGGAGTTGGGGGCAGACCCAGTACTTC. This gives the protein CASTSGSWGQTQYF.

This chain links TRBV7-2 with TRBJ2-3; TRBD2 agrees at 13 bases. Losses at the gene ends were 5 bases for V and 3 bases for J; bases not matched to a gene: 11. The CDR3 spans 18 residues. CDR1 is SGHTA, CDR2 FQGNSA, per germline. The DNA for the CDR3 is TGTGCCAGCAGCCAAAGGACTAGCGGGAGATTAGGGACAGATACGCAGTATTTT. This codes for CASSQRTSGRLGTDTQYF.